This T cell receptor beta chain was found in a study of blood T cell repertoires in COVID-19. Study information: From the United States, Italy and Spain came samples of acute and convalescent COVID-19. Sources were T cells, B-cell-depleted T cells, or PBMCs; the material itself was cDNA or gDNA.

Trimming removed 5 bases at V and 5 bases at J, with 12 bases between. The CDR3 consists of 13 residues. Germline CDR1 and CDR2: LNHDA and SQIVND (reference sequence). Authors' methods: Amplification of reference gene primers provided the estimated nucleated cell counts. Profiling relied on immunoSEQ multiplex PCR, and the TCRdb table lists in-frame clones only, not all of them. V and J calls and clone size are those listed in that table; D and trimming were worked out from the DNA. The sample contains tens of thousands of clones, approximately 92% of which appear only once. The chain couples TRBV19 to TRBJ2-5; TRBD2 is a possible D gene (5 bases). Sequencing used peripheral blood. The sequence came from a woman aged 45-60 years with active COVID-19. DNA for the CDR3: TGTGCCAGTAGTCAACCGGGATCGGAGACCCAGTACTTC. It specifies CASSQPGSETQYF.